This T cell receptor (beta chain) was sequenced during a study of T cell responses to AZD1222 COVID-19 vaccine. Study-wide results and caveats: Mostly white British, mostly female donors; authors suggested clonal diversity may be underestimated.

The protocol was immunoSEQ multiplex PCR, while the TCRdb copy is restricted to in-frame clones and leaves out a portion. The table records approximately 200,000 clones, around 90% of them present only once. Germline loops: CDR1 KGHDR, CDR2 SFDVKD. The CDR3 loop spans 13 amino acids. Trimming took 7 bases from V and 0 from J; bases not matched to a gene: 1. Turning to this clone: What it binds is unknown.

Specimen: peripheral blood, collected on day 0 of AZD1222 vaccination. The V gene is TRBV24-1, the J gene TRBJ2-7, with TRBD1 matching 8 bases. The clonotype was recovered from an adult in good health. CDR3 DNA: TGTGCCACCAGGGACAGGGACTCCTACGAGCAGTACTTC. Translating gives CATRDRDSYEQYF.